Listed below are T cell receptor beta chains from one sample, sequenced in a study of cytomegalovirus exposure and HLA in healthy donors. The data were produced by immunoSEQ multiplex PCR, yet TCRdb's version contains in-frame clones alone and is incomplete. The repertoire holds 150,000 to 250,000 clones, roughly 85% seen once, with 4.4% in the top ten. The specimen was PBMCs. The receptors shown here come from a woman aged 25-40 years in good health and CMV-seropositive. The CDR3 runs from the conserved cysteine through the conserved F or W. A D gene is named only where the DNA matches it firmly. Clone size appears in some rows only: once, few, many, or a class for an expanded clone.

TGTGCCAGCAGCCAAGAGGAGGCCAGGGGAAATTCACCCCTCCACTTT	CASSQEEARGNSPLHF	TRBJ1-6	.	.	TRBV4-2
TGTGCCAGCAGTGTCACAGGGTTAAGTCAGCCCCAGCATTTT	CASSVTGLSQPQHF	TRBJ1-5	.	.	TRBV27
TGTGCCAGCAGCTTCAGACAGGGGGGTAATTCACCCCTCCACTTT	CASSFRQGGNSPLHF	TRBJ1-6	.	TRBD1	TRBV11-2
TGTGCCAGCAGCTTGGCCTTGGCCACCGGGGAGCTGTTTTTT	CASSLALATGELFF	TRBJ2-2	.	.	TRBV5-6
TGTACTTCCCAGGGGGCAGTTTACTACGAGCAGTACTTC	CTSQGAVYYEQYF	TRBJ2-7	few	TRBD1	TRBV6-1
TGTGCCAGCAGTCACCGGGACAGGGGCTACGAGCAGTACTTC	CASSHRDRGYEQYF	TRBJ2-7	.	TRBD1	TRBV6-5
TGTGCCAGCAGCCAGGTGGAACGAGAGACCCAGTACTTC	CASSQVERETQYF	TRBJ2-5	.	.	TRBV11-2
TGTGCCACCAGCCGCGCTAGGGGACTCAACTTCTACAATGAGCAGTTCTTC	CATSRARGLNFYNEQFF	TRBJ2-1	.	.	TRBV15
TGTGCCAGTAGAGGAGGACAGTTTTCTGGGGCCAACGTCCTGACTTTC	CASRGGQFSGANVLTF	TRBJ2-6	.	.	TRBV19
TGTGCCAGCAGTGAAGCTTGGCAGGCTGGAGAAAAACTGTTTTTT	CASSEAWQAGEKLFF	TRBJ1-4	.	.	TRBV6-1
TGTGCCAGTAGGTCGGGGGGACAGCCCCAGCATTTT	CASRSGGQPQHF	TRBJ1-5	.	.	TRBV19
TGTGCCATCAGTGTGGGACTAGCGGGGTCGGGAGATACGCAGTATTTT	CAISVGLAGSGDTQYF	TRBJ2-3	.	TRBD2	TRBV10-3
TGCGCCAGCAGCTTAATCCGGGACAGGGGACAGATTGGCACTGAAGCTTTCTTT	CASSLIRDRGQIGTEAFF	TRBJ1-1	.	TRBD1	TRBV5-1
TGTGCCACCAGCATACCCGGGAGGGGGCTTAGAGGCGAGCAGTACTTC	CATSIPGRGLRGEQYF	TRBJ2-7	.	.	TRBV15
TGTGCCATCAGTGGGGGACAGGGGGCGGGTGAGCAGTTCTTC	CAISGGQGAGEQFF	TRBJ2-1	few	TRBD1	TRBV10-3
TGCGCCAGCAGCTTGGCAGGGGAAAACTATGGCTACACCTTC	CASSLAGENYGYTF	TRBJ1-2	.	.	TRBV5-1
TGTGCCACCAGCAAAGGAGGTCCGATCTATGAGCAGTTCTTC	CATSKGGPIYEQFF	TRBJ2-1	.	.	TRBV15
TGCGCCAGCAGCCAAGATCAGGACAGCTCCTACGAGCAGTACTTC	CASSQDQDSSYEQYF	TRBJ2-7	.	.	TRBV4-3
TGTGCCGCTGGACTAGCGGGCGGTAATGAGCAGTTCTTC	CAAGLAGGNEQFF	TRBJ2-1	.	TRBD2	TRBV2
TGTGCCAGCAGCCCCTTGGGGGGGAGTTACGGTCATGGCTACACCTTC	CASSPLGGSYGHGYTF	TRBJ1-2	.	.	TRBV5-4
TGTGCCAGCAGCTTAACGAACATGAACACTGAAGCTTTCTTT	CASSLTNMNTEAFF	TRBJ1-1	.	.	TRBV13
TGTGCCAGCAGCAAAGACAGGGTCGTGAACACTGAAGCTTTCTTT	CASSKDRVVNTEAFF	TRBJ1-1	.	TRBD1	TRBV7-6
TGTGCCAGCAGTGAAGAGGGACTAGCCCACAATGAGCAGTTCTTC	CASSEEGLAHNEQFF	TRBJ2-1	.	TRBD2	TRBV2
TGCGCCAGCAGCCAAACAGCAGGGAATTGGGTAAATGAGCAGTTCTTC	CASSQTAGNWVNEQFF	TRBJ2-1	.	.	TRBV4-3
TGCGCCAGCAGCTTGGCCAATCCAGGCCCCTCTGGAAACACCATATATTTT	CASSLANPGPSGNTIYF	TRBJ1-3	.	.	TRBV5-1
TGTGCCAGCAGCCCAGGGGGACGCATAAATAACTATGGCTACACCTTC	CASSPGGRINNYGYTF	TRBJ1-2	.	TRBD1	TRBV7-2
TGCGCCAGCAGTGAGTCGGGGACTAGGGTCGACGAGCAGTACTTC	CASSESGTRVDEQYF	TRBJ2-7	once	TRBD2	TRBV10-1
TGTGCCAGCAGCTTGTCTAGGGGCTTCGCCTACGAGCAGTACTTC	CASSLSRGFAYEQYF	TRBJ2-7	.	.	TRBV5-8
TGTGCCAGCACCAGGACAGGGAACTCCTACGAGCAGTACTTC	CASTRTGNSYEQYF	TRBJ2-7	.	TRBD1	TRBV6-5
TGTGCCAGCAGCCCAGGGGGGCAGCCCCAGCATTTT	CASSPGGQPQHF	TRBJ1-5	.	TRBD1	TRBV6-5
TGTGCCAGCAGCTTAGCGACTTTTGGCTACACCTTC	CASSLATFGYTF	TRBJ1-2	.	.	TRBV11-2